The 17 T cell receptor beta chains in this list originate from one sample, sequenced in a study of blood T cell repertoires in COVID-19. The repertoire was sequenced with immunoSEQ multiplex PCR; TCRdb's copy has only in-frame clones and lacks some. The sample lists about half a million clones, around 85% occurring once. Sequences were obtained from peripheral blood. The receptors come from a human donor in a cohort sampled during active COVID-19.

This rearrangement joins TRBV18 to TRBJ2-7, with 8 bases that match TRBD1. Germline V CDR1 and CDR2: KGHSH, LQKENI. The CDR3 consists of 15 residues. The ends lost 4 bases at V and 0 bases at J; junction bases unmatched: 5. The CDR3 spells CASSLRQGYSYEQYF. CDR3 DNA: TGTGCCAGCTCACTCCGACAGGGGTACTCCTACGAGCAGTACTTC.

This clone was detected only once. The chain couples TRBV7-8 to TRBJ2-7; 14 bases are shared with TRBD2. Germline V gene lookup returns CDR1 SGHVS and CDR2 FQNEAQ. The CDR3 spans 16 residues. J gave up 7 bases and V 4 bases, and 9 bases lay outside the gene matches. As DNA, the CDR3 is TGTGCCAGCAGCTACCCGACTAGCGGGAGGGCCAGGGAGCAGTACTTC. This gives the protein CASSYPTSGRAREQYF. Combining the CDR3 with reference TRBV7-8 and TRBJ2-7 gives the whole variable domain GAGVSQSPRYKVAKRGQDVALRCDPISGHVSLFWYQQALGQGPEFLTYFQNEAQLDKSGLPSDRFFAERPEGSVSTLKIQRTQQEDSAVYLCASSYPTSGRAREQYFGPGTRLTVT.

The chain carries TRBV7-9 and TRBJ1-5; D gene unclear. Germline V gene sequence: CDR1 SEHNR, CDR2 FQNEAQ (reference sequence). The ends were cut back, 11 bases at V and 0 bases at J, with 8 bases in the middle. The CDR3 is 12 amino acids. The CDR3 coding sequence is TGTGCCGCCGGGAGTAGCAATCAGCCCCAGCATTTT. It specifies CAAGSSNQPQHF.

This chain joins TRBV5-1 and TRBJ2-5, with D hard to call. The CDR3 loop spans 15 amino acids. V dropped 4 bases and J dropped 0 bases, with 13 bases sitting between them. Looked up from germline, CDR1 is SGHRS and CDR2 is YFSETQ. CDR3 protein: CASSLQARYQETQYF. The CDR3 DNA is TGCGCCAGCAGCCTGCAAGCGAGATACCAAGAGACCCAGTACTTC.

The V and J genes are TRBV7-9 and TRBJ1-2; TRBD1 matches at 7 bases. Germline assignment: CDR1 SEHNR and CDR2 FQNEAQ (reference sequence). The CDR3 is 11 residues long. CDR3 in DNA: TGTGCAGGGGGACAGAACTATGGCTACACCTTC. This encodes CAGGQNYGYTF. The full variable domain, in which reference TRBV7-9 and TRBJ1-2 provide the parts outside the CDR3, is DTGVSQNPRHKITKRGQNVTFRCDPISEHNRLYWYRQTLGQGPEFLTYFQNEAQLEKSRLLSDRFSAERPKGSFSTLEIQRTEQGDSAMYLCAGGQNYGYTFGSGTRLTVV.

The chain couples TRBV19 to TRBJ1-1; D perhaps matches TRBD1 (6 bases). The CDR3 is 16 amino acids. Trimming removed 7 bases from V and 0 bases from J, with 18 bases in between. Germline V gene data show CDR1 as LNHDA and CDR2 as SQIVND (reference sequence). CDR3 region: CASITGQYLMNTEAFF. Written as DNA, the CDR3 is TGTGCCAGTATCACCGGACAGTACCTTATGAACACTGAAGCTTTCTTT.

This clone was picked up one time. V and J are TRBV18 and TRBJ2-3, with 11 positions matching TRBD2. Germline assignment: CDR1 KGHSH and CDR2 LQKENI. Unmatched junction bases numbered 6, after V lost 4 bases and J lost 3 bases. The CDR3 sequence is 16 residues long. In DNA form, the CDR3 reads TGTGCCAGCTCACGACTAGCGGGAAAGGGGACAGATACGCAGTATTTT. This sequence encodes CASSRLAGKGTDTQYF. Combining the CDR3 with reference TRBV18 and TRBJ2-3 gives the whole variable domain NAGVMQNPRHLVRRRGQEARLRCSPMKGHSHVYWYRQLPEEGLKFMVYLQKENIIDESGMPKERFSAEFPKEGPSILRIQQVVRGDSAAYFCASSRLAGKGTDTQYFGPGTRLTVL.

V usage is TRBV5-4 and J usage is TRBJ1-2; D ambiguous. The CDR3 is made up of 15 amino acids. Germline lookup yields CDR1 SGHNT and CDR2 YYREEE (reference sequence). Trimming pared 0 bases from V and 8 bases from J, leaving 17 bases between. CDR3: CASSLEVFGEGGYTF. The DNA of the CDR3 is TGTGCCAGCAGCTTGGAAGTATTTGGGGAGGGAGGCTACACCTTC.

V is TRBV28 and J is TRBJ2-1; TRBD1 matches 9 bases. CDR1 is MDHEN, CDR2 SYDVKM, per germline. The CDR3 is made up of 14 amino acids. V was pared by 4 bases and J by 7 bases, with 5 bases of the junction left unmatched. The CDR3 loop is CASSYGTGRNEQFF. The CDR3 DNA reads as TGTGCCAGCAGTTACGGGACAGGGAGGAATGAGCAGTTCTTC. Supplemented by reference TRBV28 and TRBJ2-1, the full variable domain reads DVKVTQSSRYLVKRTGEKVFLECVQDMDHENMFWYRQDPGLGLRLIYFSYDVKMKEKGDIPEGYSVSREKKERFSLILESASTNQTSMYLCASSYGTGRNEQFFGPGTRLTVL.

The rearrangement links TRBV24-1 to TRBJ2-5; 8 bases fit TRBD2. V lost 3 bases to trimming and J lost 1 base; unmatched junction nucleotides: 9. The CDR3 consists of 17 residues. CDR1 and CDR2 from the germline V gene are KGHDR and SFDVKD. CDR3: CATSDQTSGEAQETQYF. The CDR3 DNA is TGTGCCACCAGTGATCAAACTAGCGGAGAGGCCCAAGAGACCCAGTACTTC.

V gene TRBV7-2 combines with J gene TRBJ2-7, with D perhaps TRBD1 (5 bases). The V and J ends lost 5 bases and 3 bases respectively, with 14 bases between them. The CDR3 is made up of 14 amino acids. Germline loops: CDR1 SGHTA, CDR2 FQGNSA. The CDR3 region is CASSRGSTVYEQYF. The CDR3 region has the DNA TGTGCCAGCAGCCGCGGTTCGACAGTCTACGAGCAGTACTTC.

This clone was seen a few times. The chain links TRBV5-4 to TRBJ1-6; TRBD1 aligns across 7 bases. CDR1 and CDR2 from the germline V gene are SGHNT and YYREEE (reference sequence). V shed 0 bases, J shed 6 bases, and the junction held 0 bases outside the gene matches. The CDR3 is 14 residues long. The CDR3 region has the DNA TGTGCCAGCAGCTTGGCAGGGGGTAATTCACCCCTCCACTTT. Translating it yields CASSLAGGNSPLHF.

The gene calls are TRBV7-9 and TRBJ2-7; 9 bases line up with TRBD1. Trimming at V came to 5 bases and at J to 3 bases, leaving 8 bases not matched to a gene. The CDR3 has 15 amino acids. Looked up from germline, CDR1 is SEHNR and CDR2 is FQNEAQ (reference sequence). CDR3 sequence: CASSPRRTGDYEQYF. For the CDR3, the DNA is TGTGCCAGCAGCCCTCGTCGGACAGGGGACTACGAGCAGTACTTC.

J is TRBJ2-1 and V is TRBV19; the match to TRBD2 covers 12 bases. Germline V lookup: CDR1 LNHDA, CDR2 SQIVND (reference sequence). The junction had 20 bases not matched to a gene; V was cut back by 9 bases and J by 8 bases. CDR3 length: 18 amino acids. The CDR3 region has the DNA TGTGCCAGCTCGGTCCCGGGACTAGCGGGTCGCCCCCGGGATGAGCAGTTCTTC. It yields the protein CASSVPGLAGRPRDEQFF.

The rearrangement joins TRBV19 to TRBJ1-2; 7 nucleotides line up with TRBD1. The J segment lost 11 bases and the V segment lost 6 bases, leaving 15 bases of the junction unmatched. Germline CDR1 and CDR2: LNHDA and SQIVND (reference sequence). The CDR3 runs to 14 residues. The CDR3 DNA is TGTGCCAGTAGCGTATTAGGGGACAGCTTCCTTTACACCTTC. This gives the protein CASSVLGDSFLYTF.

In its sample, this clone was seen once. The rearrangement links TRBV2 to TRBJ1-2, with no clear D. Trimming stripped 0 bases from V and 2 bases from J, with 10 bases between. Germline CDR1 and CDR2: SNHLY and FYNNEI. This CDR3 has 15 residues. The CDR3 bases are TGTGCCAGCAGTGAAGCGGTGGCGGTAAACTATGGCTACACCTTC. Its protein product is CASSEAVAVNYGYTF.

Regarding this clone: Other DNA sequences from this sample encode an identical CDR3 as well. The chain recombines TRBV2 with TRBJ2-3; 7 bases fit TRBD2. CDR3 size: 14 residues. Germline loops: CDR1 SNHLY, CDR2 FYNNEI. V was pared by 9 bases and J by 0 bases, with 6 bases of the junction left unmatched. The CDR3 protein is CASRPSGSTDTQYF. For the CDR3, the DNA is TGTGCCAGTAGGCCTAGCGGAAGCACAGATACGCAGTATTTT.